This TCR beta chain was captured by sequencing in a study of OX40 agonist ivuxolimab in advanced cancers. Study details: A partial response was reached by three patients: one with hepatocellular carcinoma and two with cutaneous melanoma.

Sequencing was performed with immunoSEQ multiplex PCR; in TCRdb, only in-frame clones are kept and a portion is missing. The sample lists tens of thousands of clones; just under 85% were seen once. The germline gives CDR1 SGDLS, CDR2 YYNGEE. The V and J ends lost 0 bases and 8 bases, in that order; junction bases with no gene match: 9. The CDR3 totals 15 residues. The input for sequencing was CD4+ or CD8+ T cells sorted from blood, taken in a trial of the OX40 agonist ivuxolimab. The V gene is TRBV9, the J gene TRBJ2-3; TRBD2 aligns across 7 bases. The source of this sequence is an adult with an advanced solid tumor such as melanoma, head and neck, liver or kidney cancer. This CDR3 is CASSVEASGIGTQYF. The DNA for the CDR3 is TGTGCCAGCAGCGTAGAGGCTAGCGGTATTGGTACGCAGTATTTT.